These 9 T cell receptor beta chains came from one sample sequenced in a study of shared clonotypes between healthy human individuals. The protocol was immunoSEQ multiplex PCR, while the TCRdb copy is restricted to in-frame clones and leaves out a portion. In the table there are approximately 95,000 clones, 67% of which are singletons. Sequencing input: memory CD8+ T cells sorted from blood. The subset denotes: CD45RO+ cells pooled with CCR7-negative TemRA cells. These receptors all come from a man aged 25-45 years in good health.

The rearrangement joins TRBV7-7 to TRBJ2-1; 10 bases map to TRBD1. This CDR3 region has 16 residues. CDR1 and CDR2 (germline): SSHAT, FNYEAQ (reference sequence). V trimming: 2 bases; J trimming: 1 base; junction bases outside the gene matches: 2. This CDR3 reads CASSLRTGGSYNEQFF. The CDR3 DNA sequence: TGTGCCAGCAGCTTACGGACAGGGGGGTCCTACAATGAGCAGTTCTTC.

The chain links TRBV7-3 to TRBJ1-5; D is perhaps TRBD1 (5 bases). The CDR3 length is 18 residues. Between the trimmed V and J ends, which lost 1 base and 8 bases, there was a span of 24 bases. CDR1 SGHTA and CDR2 FQGTGA come from the germline V gene. CDR3 sequence reads: CASSLKRAIRDPWEPQHF. The CDR3 DNA sequence: TGTGCCAGCAGCTTAAAAAGGGCAATTCGGGACCCTTGGGAGCCCCAGCATTTT.

This chain joins TRBV7-9 and TRBJ1-3; 10 bases are a match to TRBD1. The J segment lost 8 bases and the V segment lost 5 bases, leaving 9 bases of the junction unmatched. The germline V gene has CDR1 SEHNR and CDR2 FQNEAQ (reference sequence). This CDR3 spans 15 amino acids. The CDR3, as DNA: TGTGCCAGCAGCCCGCGGGACAGGGGATGGGACACCATATATTTT. Amino acids: CASSPRDRGWDTIYF.

The chain has TRBV6-6 and TRBJ2-7, with TRBD2 identical over 13 bases. This CDR3 region has 16 residues. Trimming removed 5 bases from V and 5 bases from J; junction bases left unmatched: 9. The germline V gene encodes CDR1 MNHNY and CDR2 SVGAGI (reference sequence). CDR3 in amino acids: CASSPRTSGSVDEQYF. The CDR3, as DNA: TGTGCCAGCAGTCCTCGGACTAGCGGGAGTGTCGACGAGCAGTACTTC.

J is TRBJ2-2 and V is TRBV29-1; TRBD1 matches 8 bases. This CDR3 is 15 amino acids long. Germline-derived CDR1 and CDR2 are SQVTM and ANQGSEA. Germline trimming cut 1 base from V and 6 bases from J; bases unmatched to any gene: 7. The CDR3 reads CSVEGDRGRAGELFF. Written as DNA, the CDR3 is TGCAGCGTTGAAGGAGACAGGGGTCGGGCCGGGGAGCTGTTTTTT.

The gene calls are TRBV5-1 and TRBJ2-7, with 8 bases matching TRBD1. The CDR3 consists of 15 residues. Germline assignment: CDR1 SGHRS and CDR2 YFSETQ. V was clipped by 5 bases and J by 5 bases; unmatched bases: 12. The CDR3 reads CASSYTPGTGNEQYF. DNA of the CDR3: TGCGCCAGCAGTTATACCCCGGGGACAGGTAACGAGCAGTACTTC.

This clone was seen only a few times. This chain connects TRBV10-2 to TRBJ2-7; D gene uncertain. In germline, CDR1 is WSHSY, CDR2 SAAADI. Trimming shortened V by 5 bases and J by 4 bases, and 12 bases separated the two germline ends. The CDR3 covers 13 residues. DNA for the CDR3: TGCGCCAGCAGTCGTGACACGGCATACGAGCAGTACTTC. Protein: CASSRDTAYEQYF.

V usage is TRBV11-2 and J usage is TRBJ2-3; possibly TRBD2 for D (5 bases). The CDR3 contains 13 residues. Looked up from germline, CDR1 is SGHAT and CDR2 is FQNNGV. Trimming took 5 bases from V and 9 from J, leaving 15 bases between them. The CDR3 loop reads CASSHSSQLTQYF. Here the CDR3 DNA reads TGTGCCAGCAGCCATTCTAGCCAATTGACGCAGTATTTT.

In nucleotides, the CDR3 is TGCGCCAGCAGTGTCCTAGCGGGAGTAATCTCCTACGAGCAGTACTTC. Translation gives CASSVLAGVISYEQYF. The V and J genes are TRBV10-2 and TRBJ2-7; 10 bases map to TRBD2. This CDR3 has 16 amino acids. V trimming: 4 bases; J trimming: 0 bases; junction bases outside the gene matches: 6. Germline lookup yields CDR1 WSHSY and CDR2 SAAADI.